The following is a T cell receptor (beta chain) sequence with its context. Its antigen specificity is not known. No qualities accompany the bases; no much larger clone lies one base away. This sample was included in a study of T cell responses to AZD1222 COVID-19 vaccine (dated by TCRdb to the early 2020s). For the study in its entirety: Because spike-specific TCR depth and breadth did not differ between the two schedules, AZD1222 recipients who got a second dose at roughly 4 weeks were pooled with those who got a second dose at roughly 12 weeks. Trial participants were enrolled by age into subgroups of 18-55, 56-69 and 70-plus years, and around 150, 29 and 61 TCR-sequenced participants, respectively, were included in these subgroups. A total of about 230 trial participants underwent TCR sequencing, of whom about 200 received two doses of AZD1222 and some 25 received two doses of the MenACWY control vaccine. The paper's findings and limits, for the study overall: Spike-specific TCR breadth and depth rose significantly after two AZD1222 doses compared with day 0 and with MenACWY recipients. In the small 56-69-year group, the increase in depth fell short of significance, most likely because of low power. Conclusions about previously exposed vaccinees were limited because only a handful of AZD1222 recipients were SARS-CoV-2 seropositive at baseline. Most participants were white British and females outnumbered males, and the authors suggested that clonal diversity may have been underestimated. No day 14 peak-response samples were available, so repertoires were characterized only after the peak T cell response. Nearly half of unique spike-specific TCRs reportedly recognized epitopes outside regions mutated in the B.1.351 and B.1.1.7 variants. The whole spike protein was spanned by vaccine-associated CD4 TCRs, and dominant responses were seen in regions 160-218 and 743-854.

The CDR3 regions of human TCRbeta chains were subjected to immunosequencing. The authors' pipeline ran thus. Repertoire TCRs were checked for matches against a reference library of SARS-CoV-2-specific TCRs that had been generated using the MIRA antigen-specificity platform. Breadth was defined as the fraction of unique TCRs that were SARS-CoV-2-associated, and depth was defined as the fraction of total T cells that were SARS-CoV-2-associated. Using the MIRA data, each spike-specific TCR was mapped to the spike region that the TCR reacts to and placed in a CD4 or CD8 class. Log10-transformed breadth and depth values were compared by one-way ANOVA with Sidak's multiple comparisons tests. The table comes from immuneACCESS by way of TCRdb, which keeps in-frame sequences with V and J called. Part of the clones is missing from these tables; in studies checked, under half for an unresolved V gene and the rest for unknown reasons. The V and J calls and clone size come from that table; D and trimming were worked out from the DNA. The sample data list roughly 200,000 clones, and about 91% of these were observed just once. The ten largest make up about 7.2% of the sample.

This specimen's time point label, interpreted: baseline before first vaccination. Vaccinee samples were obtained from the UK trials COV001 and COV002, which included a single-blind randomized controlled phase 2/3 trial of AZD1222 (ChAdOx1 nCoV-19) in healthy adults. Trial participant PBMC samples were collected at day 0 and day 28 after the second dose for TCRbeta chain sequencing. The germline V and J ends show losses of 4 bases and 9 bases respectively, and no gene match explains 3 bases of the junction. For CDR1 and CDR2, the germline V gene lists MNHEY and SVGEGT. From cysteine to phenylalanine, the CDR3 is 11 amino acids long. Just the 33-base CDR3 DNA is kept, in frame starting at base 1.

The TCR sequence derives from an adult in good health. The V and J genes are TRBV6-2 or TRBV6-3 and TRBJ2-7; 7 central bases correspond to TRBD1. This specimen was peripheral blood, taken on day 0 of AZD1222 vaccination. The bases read TGTGCCAGCAGTTCCCGGGACAGGCAGTACTTC. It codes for CASSSRDRQYF.